The present T cell receptor (beta chain) was sequenced within a study of cytomegalovirus exposure and HLA in healthy donors. Study overall: Previous work identified roughly 120 million unique TCR beta sequences from around 200 million T cells.

This clone was seen only once. Use of 60 Vbeta and 13 Jbeta primers characterized the PCR. Method: immunoSEQ multiplex PCR; TCRdb's copy keeps in-frame clones and lacks some. The data contain fewer than 90,000 clones, roughly 79% of them singletons. The origin of this receptor is a female donor in good health and CMV-seronegative. The sample taken for sequencing was PBMCs.

The chain's CDR3 is CASSQDAGAGQPQHF. CDR3 nucleotides: TGTGCCAGCAGCCAAGATGCGGGCGCGGGTCAGCCCCAGCATTTT. The chain is built from TRBV4-2 and TRBJ1-5, with D unresolved. V lost 0 bases to trimming and J lost 6 bases, with 12 bases between them. The CDR3 extends over 15 amino acids. Germline V gene sequence: CDR1 LGHNA, CDR2 YNFKEQ.